This T cell receptor (beta chain) is drawn from a study of CD4 T cells in relation to SARS-CoV-2 and coronaviruses. Germline V gives CDR1 SGHRS, CDR2 YFSETQ. This CDR3 comprises 15 residues. J lost 3 bases, V lost 4 bases, and 9 bases had no gene match. Deep TCR-beta sequencing used DNA from uncultured naive and memory CD4+ T cells. Profiling relied on immunoSEQ multiplex PCR, and the TCRdb table lists in-frame clones only, not all of them. The table records about 59,000 clones, around 86% of them present only once. Study-level points and caveats: SARS-CoV-2-driven expansion was significantly weaker in crossreactive than monoreactive clones. Crossreactivity was assessed only for spike protein, not other viral proteins.

In the case of this clone: Its antigen is as yet unknown.

Before the COVID-19 pandemic, during about 2011-2019, CD4+ T cells were taken from unexposed donors. The TCR sequence derives from a human donor in good health. What was sequenced was memory CD4+ T cells from PBMCs. The chain couples TRBV5-1 to TRBJ2-7; the match to TRBD1 covers 8 bases. The CDR3 here is CASSGGDRNHYEQYF. CDR3 nucleotide sequence: TGCGCCAGCAGCGGAGGGGACAGGAACCACTACGAGCAGTACTTC.